This T cell receptor (beta chain) was documented in a study of blood T cell repertoires in COVID-19. Study information: Sites in the United States, Italy and Spain provided acute and convalescent COVID-19 samples.

Repertoires were generated with immunoSEQ multiplex PCR, while TCRdb's copy carries only in-frame clones and drops some. The repertoire holds 90,000 to 120,000 clones, with approximately 90% as singletons. CDR3 length equals 16 residues. Trimming cost V 4 bases and J 7 bases, with 17 bases left between them. The germline V gene has CDR1 SGHAT and CDR2 FQNNGV. V is TRBV11-2 and J is TRBJ1-6; maybe TRBD1 (5 bases). Sequences were obtained from peripheral blood. The TCR sequence derives from a man in his fifties or sixties with active or convalescent COVID-19. CDR3 in amino acids: CASSSPGAYRNSPLHF. In nucleotides, the CDR3 is TGTGCCAGCAGCTCCCCAGGAGCCTACAGGAATTCACCCCTCCACTTT.